This TCR beta chain appears in the sequencing data of a study of blood T cell repertoires in COVID-19. As for the study in general: Spain, Italy and the United States supplied samples that represented acute and convalescent COVID-19. Sources were T cells, B-cell-depleted T cells, or PBMCs; the material itself was cDNA or gDNA.

The CDR3 spans 13 residues. Germline V lookup: CDR1 MGHRA, CDR2 YSYEKL. Trimming took 2 bases from V and 6 from J, leaving 9 bases between them. In the original analysis: It was from reference gene primer amplification that nucleated cell counts were estimated. TCRdb's copy holds only in-frame clones and misses some; the assay was immunoSEQ multiplex PCR. V, J and clone size derive from that table, while D and trimming were established from the DNA sequence. Of over 70,000 clones listed, 60% to 85% are singletons. This clonotype was obtained from a human donor in a cohort sampled during active COVID-19. The sample comprised peripheral blood. This chain connects TRBV4-1 to TRBJ2-3, with D tentatively TRBD1 (6 bases). CDR3 DNA: TGCGCCAGCAGCCAACTCCAGGGGGATACGCAGTATTTT. Translated, it gives CASSQLQGDTQYF.